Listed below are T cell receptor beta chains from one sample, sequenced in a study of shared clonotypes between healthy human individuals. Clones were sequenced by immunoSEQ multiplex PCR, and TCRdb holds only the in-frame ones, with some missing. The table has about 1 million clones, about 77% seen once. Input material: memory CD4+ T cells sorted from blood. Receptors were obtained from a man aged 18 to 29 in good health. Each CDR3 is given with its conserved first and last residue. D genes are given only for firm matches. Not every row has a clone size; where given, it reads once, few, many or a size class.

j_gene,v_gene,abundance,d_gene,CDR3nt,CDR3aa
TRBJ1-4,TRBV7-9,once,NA,TGTGCCAGCAGCTTAGACGGAGGAGCTAATGAAAAACTGTTTTTT,CASSLDGGANEKLFF
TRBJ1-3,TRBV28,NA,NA,TGTGCCAGCAGTTTGCCTACCGGACATTCTCTCTCTGGAAACACCATATATTTT,CASSLPTGHSLSGNTIYF
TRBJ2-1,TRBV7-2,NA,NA,TGTGCCAGCAGCTTAGCCTGGGCTAATGAGCAGTTCTTC,CASSLAWANEQFF
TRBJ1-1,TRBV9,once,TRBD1,TGTGCCAGCAGCGTAGAGAATTACAGGGGGTCGGGGACTGAAGCTTTCTTT,CASSVENYRGSGTEAFF
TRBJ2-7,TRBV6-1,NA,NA,TGTGCCAGCAGCGACAGGAGCTCCTACGAGCAGTACTTC,CASSDRSSYEQYF
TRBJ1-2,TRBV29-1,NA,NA,TGCAGCGTGTTTGGGGGGGCGAAGGGCTACACCTTC,CSVFGGAKGYTF
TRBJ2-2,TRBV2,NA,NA,TGTGCCAGCGGAGGAAGGATCAACACCGGGGAGCTGTTTTTT,CASGGRINTGELFF
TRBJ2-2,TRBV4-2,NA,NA,TGTGCCAGCAGCCAAAGCGTCACCGGGGAGCTGTTTTTT,CASSQSVTGELFF
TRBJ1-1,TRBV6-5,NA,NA,TGTGCCAGCAGTCGCTACAGATTGAACACTGAAGCTTTCTTT,CASSRYRLNTEAFF
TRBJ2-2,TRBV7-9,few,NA,TGTGCCGTAGGGACAACCGGGGAGCTGTTTTTT,CAVGTTGELFF
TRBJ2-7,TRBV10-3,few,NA,TGTGCCATCAGTGAGCCGGAGGGACCCTACGAGCAGTACTTC,CAISEPEGPYEQYF
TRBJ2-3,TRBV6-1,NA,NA,TGTGCCAGCAGTGAACAGGGTGCCGATACGCAGTATTTT,CASSEQGADTQYF
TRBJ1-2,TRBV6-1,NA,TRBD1,TGTGCCAGCACCAAGGGACAGAACTATGGCTACACCTTC,CASTKGQNYGYTF
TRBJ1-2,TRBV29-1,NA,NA,TGCAGCGTTGAAGACGGCCTCTCTGGCTACACCTTC,CSVEDGLSGYTF
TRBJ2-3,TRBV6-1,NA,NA,TGTGCCAGCAGTTTCCCGGCGGGGGATACGCAGTATTTT,CASSFPAGDTQYF
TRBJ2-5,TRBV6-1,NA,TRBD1,TGTGCCAGCAGACAGGGGGCGCTCGAGACCCAGTACTTC,CASRQGALETQYF
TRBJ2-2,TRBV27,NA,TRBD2,TGTGCCAGCAGTTTCCTAGCGGTAGCGAACACCGGGGAGCTGTTTTTT,CASSFLAVANTGELFF
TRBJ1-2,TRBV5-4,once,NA,TGTGCCAGCAGCTTGGCCAGCCCTCGTCAGGGCTATGGCTACACCTTC,CASSLASPRQGYGYTF
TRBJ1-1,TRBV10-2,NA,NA,TGCGCCAGCAGTGATGAGGTGACCTACACTGAAGCTTTCTTT,CASSDEVTYTEAFF
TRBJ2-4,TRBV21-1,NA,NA,TGTGCCAGCAGGCAGGGAGCCAAAAACATTCAGTACTTC,CASRQGAKNIQYF
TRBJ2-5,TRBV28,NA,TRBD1,TGTGCCAGCAGCCTTAGGACAGGGGGAGAGACCCAGTACTTC,CASSLRTGGETQYF
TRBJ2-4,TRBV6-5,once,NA,TGTGCCAGCAGTTACTCGGGGGCCCTTTTGTGGTACTTC,CASSYSGALLWYF
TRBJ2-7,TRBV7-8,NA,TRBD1,TGTGCCAGCAGCTTGCGGGACAGGATGGCCCTCCCCTACGAGCAGTACTTC,CASSLRDRMALPYEQYF
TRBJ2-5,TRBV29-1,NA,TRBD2,TGCAGCGCTGGGACTAGCGGAAAGACCCAGTACTTC,CSAGTSGKTQYF
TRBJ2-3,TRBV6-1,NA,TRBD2,TGTGCCAGCAGTGTAGCGGGAGGGCCGAGAGATACGCAGTATTTT,CASSVAGGPRDTQYF
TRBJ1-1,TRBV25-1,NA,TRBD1,TGTGCCAGCAGGGGGACAGGGTTCGCTGAAGCTTTCTTT,CASRGTGFAEAFF
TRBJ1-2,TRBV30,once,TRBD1,TGTGCCTGGAGTCCTCGGGACAGAACTAACTATGGCTACACCTTC,CAWSPRDRTNYGYTF
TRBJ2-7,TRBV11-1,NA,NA,TGTGCCAGCAGCTTAGCCCCCGGGAGCTCCTACGAGCAGTACTTC,CASSLAPGSSYEQYF
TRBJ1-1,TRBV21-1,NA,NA,TGTGCCAGCAGCAAAGCGGGGGCAGCCCATGAAGCTTTCTTT,CASSKAGAAHEAFF
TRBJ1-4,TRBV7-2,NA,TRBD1,TGTGCCAGCAGCTCCCCGGGACAGGGGGCTGAAAAACTGTTTTTT,CASSSPGQGAEKLFF
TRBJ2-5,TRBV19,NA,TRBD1,TGTGCCAGTAGTAACGCAGGGGGCTTCGAGACCCAGTACTTC,CASSNAGGFETQYF
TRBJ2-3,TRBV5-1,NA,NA,TGCGCCAGCAGCCCAACAGGCCTGGTGGATACGCAGTATTTT,CASSPTGLVDTQYF
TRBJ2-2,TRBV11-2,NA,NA,TGTGCCAGCAGCTCCCAGGGGAGAGGTGGGGAGCTGTTTTTT,CASSSQGRGGELFF
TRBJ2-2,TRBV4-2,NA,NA,TGTGCCAGCAGCCAAGCGGCGGAATATACCGGGGAGCTGTTTTTT,CASSQAAEYTGELFF
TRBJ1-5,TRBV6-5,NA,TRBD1,TGTGCCAGCAAAGGGGGCCTGAATCAGCCCCAGCATTTT,CASKGGLNQPQHF
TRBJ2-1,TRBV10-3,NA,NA,TGTGCCATCAGTGAGTCGCCCACCTCCTACAATGAGCAGTTCTTC,CAISESPTSYNEQFF
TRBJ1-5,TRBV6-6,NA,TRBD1,TGTGCCAGCAGTCACCAGGGGGATAGCAATCAGCCCCAGCATTTT,CASSHQGDSNQPQHF
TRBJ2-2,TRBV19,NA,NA,TGTGCCGTCACCCCGTGGACCGGGGAGCTGTTTTTT,CAVTPWTGELFF
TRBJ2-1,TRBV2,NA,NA,TGTGCCAGCAGAGGACAGTACAATGAGCAGTTCTTC,CASRGQYNEQFF
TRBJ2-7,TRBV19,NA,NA,TGTGCCAGTACCTCCGGCTACGAGCAGTACTTC,CASTSGYEQYF
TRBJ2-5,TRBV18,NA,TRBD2,TGTGCCAGCTCACCGACTAGCGGAGAAGAGACCCAGTACTTC,CASSPTSGEETQYF
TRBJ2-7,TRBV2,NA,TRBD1,TGTGCCAGCACCCGTATATTGACAGGGTACACCACCTTCAGCTCCTACGAGCAGTACTTC,CASTRILTGYTTFSSYEQYF
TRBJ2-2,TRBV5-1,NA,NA,TGCGCCAGCAGCTTGGATCCAATGAACACCGGGGAGCTGTTTTTT,CASSLDPMNTGELFF
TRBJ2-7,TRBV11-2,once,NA,TGTGCCAGCAGCTTAGCTACTCACGGGGCGATCGGAGAGCAGTACTTC,CASSLATHGAIGEQYF
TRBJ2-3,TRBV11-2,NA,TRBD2,TGTGCCAGCAGCTTAATCGCGGGAGGGCAAGATACGCAGTATTTT,CASSLIAGGQDTQYF